This TCR beta chain emerged from a study of early T cells in non-severe SARS-CoV-2 infection. This clonotype was seen only a few times. The antigen is not known. TCRdb passed the 5' RACE reads through MiXCR, listing each CDR3 protein once. The sample carries tens of thousands of distinct CDR3 sequences, 6.5% to 8.5% recorded once. Regarding the study as a whole: The VDJdb matching leaned toward anti-spike CD8 responses and overlooked private and CD4 specificities.

Sequences were obtained from whole blood. The TCR originated in an adult who was a healthcare worker with PCR-confirmed SARS-CoV-2 infection or an uninfected control (not recorded which).

The CDR3 DNA reads as TGTGCCAGTAGTCCCGGGATTGTAACATACAATGAGCAGTTCTTC. Amino acid sequence: CASSPGIVTYNEQFF. V gene TRBV19 combines with J gene TRBJ2-1; possible D gene TRBD2, 5 bases. CDR3 size: 15 residues. The V end lost 5 bases, the J end lost 4 bases, and 15 bases lay between the germline ends. The germline V gene encodes CDR1 LNHDA and CDR2 SQIVND (reference sequence).